This note documents a single T cell receptor beta chain sequence. Libraries were prepared by immunoSEQ multiplex PCR; TCRdb keeps only in-frame clonotypes and omits some of them. The profile shows roughly 82,000 clones, around 88% of them singletons. This CDR3 has 15 amino acids. The trim removed 8 bases at V and 6 bases at J, leaving 12 bases unmatched. Germline V lookup: CDR1 MNHEY, CDR2 SMNVEV (reference sequence). This specimen belongs to a study of blood T cell repertoires in COVID-19. The chain recombines TRBV27 with TRBJ2-1; 8 positions agree with TRBD1. The clonotype was recovered from a woman aged 55-69 years with acute or convalescent COVID-19. The sample consisted of peripheral blood. The CDR3 DNA reads TGTGCCAGCTACTCCCCCGGGACAGGACGCAATGAGCAGTTCTTC. Translating gives CASYSPGTGRNEQFF.